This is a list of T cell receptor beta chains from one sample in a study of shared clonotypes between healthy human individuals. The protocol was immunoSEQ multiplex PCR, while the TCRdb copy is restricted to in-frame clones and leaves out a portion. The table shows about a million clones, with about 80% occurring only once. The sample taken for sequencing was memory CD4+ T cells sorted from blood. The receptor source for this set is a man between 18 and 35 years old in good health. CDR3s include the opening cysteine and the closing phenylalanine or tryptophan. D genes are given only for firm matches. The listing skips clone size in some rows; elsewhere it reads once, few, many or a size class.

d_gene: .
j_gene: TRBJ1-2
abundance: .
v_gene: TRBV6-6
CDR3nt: TGTGCCAGCAGTGACCCAATGGGGCCTAACTATGGCTACACCTTC
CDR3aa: CASSDPMGPNYGYTF

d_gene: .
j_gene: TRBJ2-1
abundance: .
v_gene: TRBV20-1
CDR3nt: TGCAGTGCTAGAGTCTACAATGAGCAGTTCTTC
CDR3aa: CSARVYNEQFF

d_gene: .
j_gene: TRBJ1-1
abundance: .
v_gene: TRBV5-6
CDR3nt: TGTGCCAGCAGCCGTATACAGAACACTGAAGCTTTCTTT
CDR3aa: CASSRIQNTEAFF

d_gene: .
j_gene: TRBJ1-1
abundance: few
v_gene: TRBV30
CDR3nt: TGTGCCTGGAGTGAATGGTCAGGAGTTGAAGCTTTCTTT
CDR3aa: CAWSEWSGVEAFF

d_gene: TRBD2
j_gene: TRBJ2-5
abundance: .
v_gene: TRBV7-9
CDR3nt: TGTGCCAGCAGCTTAGTAGCGGGGGGTGAGACCCAGTACTTC
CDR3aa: CASSLVAGGETQYF

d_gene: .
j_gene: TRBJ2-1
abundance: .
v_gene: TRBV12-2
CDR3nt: TGTGCAAGTCGCTTAGGTACCCAGGGTGAGCAGTTCTTC
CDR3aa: CASRLGTQGEQFF

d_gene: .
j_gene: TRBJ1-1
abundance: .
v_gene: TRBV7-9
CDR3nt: TGTGCCAGCAGCTCACATCTGAACACTGAAGCTTTCTTT
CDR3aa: CASSSHLNTEAFF

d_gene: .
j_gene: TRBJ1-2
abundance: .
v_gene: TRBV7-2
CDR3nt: TGTGCCAGCAGCTTAGAGGGAAACTATGGCTACACCTTC
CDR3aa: CASSLEGNYGYTF

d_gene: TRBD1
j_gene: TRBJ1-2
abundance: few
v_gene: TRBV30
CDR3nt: TGTGCCTGGAGTGTAGGACAGGGTCGGATTAGCGGCTATGGCTACACCTTC
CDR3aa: CAWSVGQGRISGYGYTF

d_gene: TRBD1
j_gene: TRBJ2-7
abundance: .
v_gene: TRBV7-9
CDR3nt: TGTGCCAGCAGAGGGCAGACAGGGGGTAGGAACGAGCAGTACTTC
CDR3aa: CASRGQTGGRNEQYF

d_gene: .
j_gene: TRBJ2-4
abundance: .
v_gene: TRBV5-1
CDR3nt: TGCGCCAGCAGCCTGGAAAACATTCAGTACTTC
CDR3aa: CASSLENIQYF

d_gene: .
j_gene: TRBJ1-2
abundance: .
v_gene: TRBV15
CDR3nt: TGTGCCACCAGCTTCTGGTGTGGAAAGACCTATGGCTACACCTTC
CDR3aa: CATSFWCGKTYGYTF

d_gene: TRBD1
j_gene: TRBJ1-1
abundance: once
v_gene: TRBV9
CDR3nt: TGTGCCAGCAGCGGACAGGGGGCGCGGGGCACTGAAGCTTTCTTT
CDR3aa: CASSGQGARGTEAFF

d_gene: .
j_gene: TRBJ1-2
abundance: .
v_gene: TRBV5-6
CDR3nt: TGTGCCAGCAGCTTGTTAACTCAACAGACTAACTATGGCTACACCTTC
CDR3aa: CASSLLTQQTNYGYTF

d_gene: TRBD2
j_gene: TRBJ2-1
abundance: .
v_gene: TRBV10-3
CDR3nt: TGTGCCATCAGTTCCTCTAGCGGGGGGGAACGAGAGCAGTTCTTC
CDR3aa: CAISSSSGGEREQFF

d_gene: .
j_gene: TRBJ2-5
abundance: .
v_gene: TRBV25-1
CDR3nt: TGTGCCAGCAGTGATTCCCGGACGGGTGAAGAGACCCAGTACTTC
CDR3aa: CASSDSRTGEETQYF

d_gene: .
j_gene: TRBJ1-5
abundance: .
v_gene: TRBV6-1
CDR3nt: TGTGCCAGCAGTGATGAGGGGCCCGGTAGACAGCCCCAGCATTTT
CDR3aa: CASSDEGPGRQPQHF

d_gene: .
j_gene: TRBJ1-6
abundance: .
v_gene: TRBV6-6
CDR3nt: TGTGCCAGCCAACTGGGCAGATATAATTCACCCCTCCACTTT
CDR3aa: CASQLGRYNSPLHF

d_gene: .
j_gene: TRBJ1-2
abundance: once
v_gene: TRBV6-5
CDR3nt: TGTGCCAGCAGTTACTCAGGTCGGGGCTATGGCTACACCTTC
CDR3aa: CASSYSGRGYGYTF

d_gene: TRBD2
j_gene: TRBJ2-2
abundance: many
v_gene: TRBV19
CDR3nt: TGTGCCAGTAGTACCCCCCGGGGACTAGCAATCGACACCGGGGAGCTGTTTTTT
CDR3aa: CASSTPRGLAIDTGELFF

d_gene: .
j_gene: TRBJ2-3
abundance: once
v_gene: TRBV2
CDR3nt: TGTGCCAGCAGGGCTGGGGACGGTACAGATACGCAGTATTTT
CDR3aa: CASRAGDGTDTQYF

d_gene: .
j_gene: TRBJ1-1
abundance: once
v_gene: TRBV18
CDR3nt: TGTGCCAGCTCACCAGGATTCCCAGACACTGAAGCTTTCTTT
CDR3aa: CASSPGFPDTEAFF

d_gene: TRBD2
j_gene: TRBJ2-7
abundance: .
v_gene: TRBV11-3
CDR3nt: TGTGCCAGCAGCTTACTGGCGGGGGAATCCTACGAGCAGTACTTC
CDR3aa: CASSLLAGESYEQYF

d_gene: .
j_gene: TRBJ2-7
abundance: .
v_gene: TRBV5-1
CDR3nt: TGCGCCAGCAGCTTCAGGGCGGACTACGAGCAGTACTTC
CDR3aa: CASSFRADYEQYF

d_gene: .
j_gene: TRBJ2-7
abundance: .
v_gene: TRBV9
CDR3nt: TGTGCCAGCAGCGTATGGGACCACGAGCAGTACTTC
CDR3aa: CASSVWDHEQYF

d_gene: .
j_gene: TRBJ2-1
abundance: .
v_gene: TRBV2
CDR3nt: TGTGCCAGCAGTGAAAATGGCCGCTTCTACAATGAGCAGTTCTTC
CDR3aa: CASSENGRFYNEQFF

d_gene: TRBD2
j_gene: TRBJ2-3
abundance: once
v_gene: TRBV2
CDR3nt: TGTGCCAGCATGGCGGGAGTGGTCACAGATACGCAGTATTTT
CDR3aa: CASMAGVVTDTQYF

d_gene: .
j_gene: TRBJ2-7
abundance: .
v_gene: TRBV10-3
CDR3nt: TGTGCCATCAGTGCCACGACCGGGGGGCAATACGAGCAGTACTTC
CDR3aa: CAISATTGGQYEQYF

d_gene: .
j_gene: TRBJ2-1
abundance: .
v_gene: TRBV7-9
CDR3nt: TGTGCCAGCAGCCCGGGTGGTAGGGACAATGAGCAGTTCTTC
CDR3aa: CASSPGGRDNEQFF

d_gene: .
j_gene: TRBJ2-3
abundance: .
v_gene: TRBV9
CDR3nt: TGTGCCAGCAGCGCTTTACCCGGGACAGATACGCAGTATTTT
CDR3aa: CASSALPGTDTQYF

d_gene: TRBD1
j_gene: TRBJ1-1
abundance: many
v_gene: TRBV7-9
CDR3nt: TGTGCCAGCAGCCTGACAGGGCCACGGCAATCTTTCTTT
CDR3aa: CASSLTGPRQSFF

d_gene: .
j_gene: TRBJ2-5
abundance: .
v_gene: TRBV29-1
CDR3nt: TGCAGCGTTGGCCTTGATGTTGATGGGGAGACCCAGTACTTC
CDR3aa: CSVGLDVDGETQYF

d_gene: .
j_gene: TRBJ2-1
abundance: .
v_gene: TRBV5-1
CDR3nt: TGCGCCAGCAGCTTGGGATCAGTTGCCTACAATGAGCAGTTCTTC
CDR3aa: CASSLGSVAYNEQFF

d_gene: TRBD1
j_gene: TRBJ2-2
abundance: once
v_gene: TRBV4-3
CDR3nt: TGCGCCAGCAGCCAAGATAGGAACAGGGGATCCGGGGAGCTGTTTTTT
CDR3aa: CASSQDRNRGSGELFF

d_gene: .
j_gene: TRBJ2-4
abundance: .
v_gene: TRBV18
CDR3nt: TGTGCCAGCTCACCTTTGGATTTCGGAGCCAAAAACATTCAGTACTTC
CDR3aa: CASSPLDFGAKNIQYF

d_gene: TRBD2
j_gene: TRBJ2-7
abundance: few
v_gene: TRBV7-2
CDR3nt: TGTGCCAGCAGCTTAGAGCGGGAGGGCGAGCAGTACTTC
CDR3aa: CASSLEREGEQYF

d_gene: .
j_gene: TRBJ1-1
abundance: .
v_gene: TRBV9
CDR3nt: TGTGCCAGCAGCCCCATGGGGCAGGGGAGAAGTGGAGGCACTGAAGCTTTCTTT
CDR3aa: CASSPMGQGRSGGTEAFF

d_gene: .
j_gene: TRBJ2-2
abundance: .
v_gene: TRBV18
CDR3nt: TGTGCCAGCTCACCTACCGAGGGAGGGGAGCTGTTTTTT
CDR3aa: CASSPTEGGELFF

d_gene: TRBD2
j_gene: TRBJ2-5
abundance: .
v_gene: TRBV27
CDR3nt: TGTGCCAGCGGACGAGGACTAGTGGGTGAGACCCAGTACTTC
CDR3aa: CASGRGLVGETQYF